This T cell receptor beta chain is drawn from a study of T cells in Graves' hyperthyroidism and ophthalmopathy. CDR3 length: 16 residues. The germline V gene encodes CDR1 DFQATT and CDR2 SNEGSKA (reference sequence). The J segment lost 8 bases and the V segment lost 5 bases, leaving 18 bases of the junction unmatched. What was amplified from RNA transcripts were TCR beta CDR3 regions. Primed by the HTBI set, a first-round RT-PCR was run on the TCR CDR3. TCRdb re-analysed the multiplex PCR reads in MiXCR, keeping a single row per CDR3 protein. The sample shows 300,000 to 400,000 distinct CDR3 sequences, about a fifth of them seen only once.

The TCR sequence derives from a man aged 18 to 29 with Graves' ophthalmopathy. The gene calls are TRBV20-1 and TRBJ2-1, with TRBD1 matching 7 bases. The sample consisted of blood. DNA of the CDR3: TGCAGTGCTTTACCACCATCCGGGACAGAGTTAGATGAGCAGTTCTTC. Translation gives CSALPPSGTELDEQFF.